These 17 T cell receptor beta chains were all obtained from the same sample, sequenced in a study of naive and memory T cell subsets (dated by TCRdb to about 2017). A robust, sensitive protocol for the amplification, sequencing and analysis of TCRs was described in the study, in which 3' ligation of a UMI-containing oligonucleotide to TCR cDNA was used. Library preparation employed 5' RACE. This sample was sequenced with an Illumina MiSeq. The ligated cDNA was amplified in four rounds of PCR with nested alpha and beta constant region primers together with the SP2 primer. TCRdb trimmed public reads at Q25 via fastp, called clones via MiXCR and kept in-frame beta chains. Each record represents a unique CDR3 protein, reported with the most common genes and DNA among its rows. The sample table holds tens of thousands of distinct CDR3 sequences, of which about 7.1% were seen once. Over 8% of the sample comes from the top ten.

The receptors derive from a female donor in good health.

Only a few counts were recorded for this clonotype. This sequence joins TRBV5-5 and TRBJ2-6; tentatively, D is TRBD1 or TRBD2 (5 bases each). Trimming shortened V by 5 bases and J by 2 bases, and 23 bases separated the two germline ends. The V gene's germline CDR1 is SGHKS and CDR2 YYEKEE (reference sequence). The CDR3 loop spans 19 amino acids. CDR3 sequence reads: CASRYRVGAEVAGANVLTF. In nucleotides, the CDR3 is TGTGCCAGCAGATATAGGGTCGGGGCGGAGGTAGCTGGGGCCAACGTCCTGACTTTC.

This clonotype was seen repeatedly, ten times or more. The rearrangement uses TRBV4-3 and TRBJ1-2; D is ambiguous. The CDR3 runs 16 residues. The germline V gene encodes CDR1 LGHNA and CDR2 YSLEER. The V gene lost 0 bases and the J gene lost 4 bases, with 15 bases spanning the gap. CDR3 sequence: CASSQELSARSYGYTF. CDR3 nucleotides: TGCGCCAGCAGCCAAGAGTTGTCCGCCCGGTCCTATGGCTACACCTTC.

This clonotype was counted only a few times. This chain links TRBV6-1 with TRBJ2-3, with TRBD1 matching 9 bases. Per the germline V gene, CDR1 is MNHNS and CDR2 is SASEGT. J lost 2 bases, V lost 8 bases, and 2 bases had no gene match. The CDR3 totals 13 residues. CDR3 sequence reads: CASWDRVTDTQYF. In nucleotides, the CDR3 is TGTGCCAGCTGGGACAGGGTCACAGATACGCAGTATTTT.

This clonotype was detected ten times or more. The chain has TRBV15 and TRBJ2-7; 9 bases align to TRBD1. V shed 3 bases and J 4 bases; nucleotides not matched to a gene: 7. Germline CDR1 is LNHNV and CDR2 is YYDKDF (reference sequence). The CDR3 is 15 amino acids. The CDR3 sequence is CATSSAGQGLYEQYF. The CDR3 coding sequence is TGTGCCACCAGCAGTGCGGGACAGGGTTTATACGAGCAGTACTTC.

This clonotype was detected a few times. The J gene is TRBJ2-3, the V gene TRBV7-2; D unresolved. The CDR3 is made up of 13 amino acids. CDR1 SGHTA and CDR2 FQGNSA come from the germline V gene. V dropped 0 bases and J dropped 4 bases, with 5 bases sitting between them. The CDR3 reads CASSLALSDTQYF. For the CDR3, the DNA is TGTGCCAGCAGCTTAGCGCTCTCAGATACGCAGTATTTT.

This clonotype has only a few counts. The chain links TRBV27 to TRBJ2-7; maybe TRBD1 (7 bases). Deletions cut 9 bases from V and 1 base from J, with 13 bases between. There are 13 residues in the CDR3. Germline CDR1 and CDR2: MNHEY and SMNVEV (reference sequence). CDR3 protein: CARRSGGSYEQYF. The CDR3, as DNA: TGTGCCAGAAGGTCAGGGGGGTCCTACGAGCAGTACTTC.

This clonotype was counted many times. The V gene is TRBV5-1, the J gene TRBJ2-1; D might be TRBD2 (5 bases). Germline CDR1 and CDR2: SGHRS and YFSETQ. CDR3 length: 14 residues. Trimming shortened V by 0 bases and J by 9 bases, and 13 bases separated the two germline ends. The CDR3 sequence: CASSLVAGPGEQFF. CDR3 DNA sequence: TGCGCCAGCAGCTTGGTCGCGGGCCCTGGTGAGCAGTTCTTC.

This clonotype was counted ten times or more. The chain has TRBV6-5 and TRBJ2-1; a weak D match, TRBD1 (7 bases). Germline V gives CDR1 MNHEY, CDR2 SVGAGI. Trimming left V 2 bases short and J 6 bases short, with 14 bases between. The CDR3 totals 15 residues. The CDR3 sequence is CASSYGQGGFNEQFF. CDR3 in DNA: TGTGCCAGCAGTTACGGGCAGGGGGGATTCAATGAGCAGTTCTTC.

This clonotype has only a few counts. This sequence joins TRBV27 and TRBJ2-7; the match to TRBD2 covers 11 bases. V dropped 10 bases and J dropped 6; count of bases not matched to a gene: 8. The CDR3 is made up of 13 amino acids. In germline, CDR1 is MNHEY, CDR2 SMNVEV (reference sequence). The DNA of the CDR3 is TGTGCCACCACGACTAGCGGGGTCGGCGAGCAGTACTTC. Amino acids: CATTTSGVGEQYF.

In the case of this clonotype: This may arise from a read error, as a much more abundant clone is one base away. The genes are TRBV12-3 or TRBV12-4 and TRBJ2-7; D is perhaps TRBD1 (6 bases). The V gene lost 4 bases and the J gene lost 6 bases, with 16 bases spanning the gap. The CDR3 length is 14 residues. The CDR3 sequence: CASSYTGSLSEQYF. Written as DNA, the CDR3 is TGTGCCAGCAGTTACACAGGGAGCTTATCCGAGCAGTACTTC.

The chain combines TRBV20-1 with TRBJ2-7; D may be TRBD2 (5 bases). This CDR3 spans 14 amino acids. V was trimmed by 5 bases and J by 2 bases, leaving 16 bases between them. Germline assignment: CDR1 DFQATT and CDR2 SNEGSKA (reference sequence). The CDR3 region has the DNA TGCAGTGCTCCCCGAAGGACTGCAACCTACGAGCAGTACTTC. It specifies CSAPRRTATYEQYF.

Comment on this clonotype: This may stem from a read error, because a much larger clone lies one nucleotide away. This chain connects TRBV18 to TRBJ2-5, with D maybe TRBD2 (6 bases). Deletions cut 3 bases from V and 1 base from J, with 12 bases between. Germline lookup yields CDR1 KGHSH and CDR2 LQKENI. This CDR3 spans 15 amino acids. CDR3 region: CASSPTTGSQETQYF. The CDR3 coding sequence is TGTGCCAGCTCACCTACCACCGGGAGCCAAGAGACCCAGTACTTC.

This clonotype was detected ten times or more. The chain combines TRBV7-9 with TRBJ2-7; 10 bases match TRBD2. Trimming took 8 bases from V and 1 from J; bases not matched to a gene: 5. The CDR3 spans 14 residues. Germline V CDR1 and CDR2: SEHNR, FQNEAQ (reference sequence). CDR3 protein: CASSSGGGSYEQYF. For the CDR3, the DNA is TGTGCCAGCTCTAGCGGGGGTGGGTCCTACGAGCAGTACTTC. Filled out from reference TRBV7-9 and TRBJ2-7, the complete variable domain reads DTGVSQNPRHKITKRGQNVTFRCDPISEHNRLYWYRQTLGQGPEFLTYFQNEAQLEKSRLLSDRFSAERPKGSFSTLEIQRTEQGDSAMYLCASSSGGGSYEQYFGPGTRLTVT.

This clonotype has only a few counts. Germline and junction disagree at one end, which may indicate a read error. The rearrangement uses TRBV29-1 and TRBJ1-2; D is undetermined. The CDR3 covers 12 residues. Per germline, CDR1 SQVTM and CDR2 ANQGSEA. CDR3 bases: TGCAGCGTTGAAAGGGTATCTTATGGCGACACCTTC. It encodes CSVERVSYGDTF.

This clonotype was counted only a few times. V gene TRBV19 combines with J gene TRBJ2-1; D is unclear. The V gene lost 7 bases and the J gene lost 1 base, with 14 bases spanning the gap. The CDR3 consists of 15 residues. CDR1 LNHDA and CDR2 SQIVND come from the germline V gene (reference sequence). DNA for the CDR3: TGTGCCAGTACCCCCGGGCCATCATCCTACAATGAGCAGTTCTTC. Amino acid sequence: CASTPGPSSYNEQFF. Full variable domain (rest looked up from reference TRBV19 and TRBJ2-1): DGGITQSPKYLFRKEGQNVTLSCEQNLNHDAMYWYRQDPGQGLRLIYYSQIVNDFQKGDIAEGYSVSREKKESFPLTVTSAQKNPTAFYLCASTPGPSSYNEQFFGPGTRLTVL.

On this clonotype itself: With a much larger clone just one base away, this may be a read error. The chain's CDR3 is CASSQRGGRTRELFF. The CDR3 DNA reads TGTGCCAGCAGCCAAAGAGGGGGGAGGACCAGGGAGCTGTTTTTT. The rearrangement uses TRBV7-2 and TRBJ2-2; D might be TRBD1 or TRBD2, each matching 6 bases. The CDR3 loop spans 15 amino acids. CDR1 is SGHTA and CDR2 is FQGNSA in the germline V gene. Between the trimmed V and J ends, which lost 5 bases and 9 bases, there was a span of 19 bases.

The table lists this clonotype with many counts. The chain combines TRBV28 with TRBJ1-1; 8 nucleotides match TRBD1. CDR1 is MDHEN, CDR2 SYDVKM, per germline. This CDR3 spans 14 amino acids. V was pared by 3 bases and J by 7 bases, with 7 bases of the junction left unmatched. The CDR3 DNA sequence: TGTGCCAGCAGTTTCTCCAGGGGGCGTAATGAAGCTTTCTTT. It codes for CASSFSRGRNEAFF.